This T cell receptor beta chain is drawn from a study of T cells after yellow fever vaccination. One entry per CDR3 protein results from TCRdb running MiXCR on the 5' RACE reads. The sample yields hundreds of thousands of distinct CDR3 sequences, around 20% seen once. Trimming took 6 bases from V and 5 from J; bases not matched to a gene: 10. CDR3 size: 16 residues. Germline values: CDR1 LGHDT, CDR2 YNNKEL (reference sequence). The specimen was PBMCs, collected before the yellow fever booster vaccination. This sequence was found in a man aged 18 to 29 who received the YFV17D yellow fever vaccine. This sequence joins TRBV3-1 and TRBJ2-1, with TRBD2 identical over 10 bases. CDR3 region: CASSPEFLAGDNEQFF. CDR3 nucleotide sequence: TGTGCCAGCAGTCCCGAATTCCTAGCGGGGGACAATGAGCAGTTCTTC.